Following are 16 T cell receptor beta chains from one sample sequenced in a study of blood T cell repertoires in COVID-19. Method: immunoSEQ multiplex PCR; TCRdb's copy keeps in-frame clones and lacks some. This sample has over 150,000 clones, with 75% to 80% found just once. Specimen: peripheral blood. These receptors were obtained from an elderly man with acute or convalescent COVID-19.

This chain links TRBV27 with TRBJ1-3; D not resolved. The CDR3 runs 15 residues. CDR1 MNHEY and CDR2 SMNVEV come from the germline V gene (reference sequence). Deletions cut 7 bases from V and 7 bases from J, with 20 bases between. CDR3: CASKISMGSANTIYF. In DNA, the CDR3 is TGTGCCAGCAAAATAAGCATGGGCTCCGCCAACACCATATATTTT.

The chain uses TRBV6-6 and TRBJ1-2; maybe TRBD1 (5 bases). V lost 6 bases and J 3 bases, leaving 17 bases between the germline ends. Germline loops: CDR1 MNHNY, CDR2 SVGAGI (reference sequence). This CDR3 has 15 residues. The CDR3 bases are TGTGCCAGCAGCACCCCCCCAGGGCCAGACTATGGCTACACCTTC. Encoded protein: CASSTPPGPDYGYTF.

J is TRBJ2-3 and V is TRBV5-8; weak D call: TRBD2 (5 bases). The V gene's germline CDR1 is SGHTS and CDR2 YDEGEE. The CDR3 has 15 amino acids. The V end was cut by 0 bases, the J end by 6 bases, with 14 bases between. The CDR3, as DNA: TGTGCCAGCAGCTTGGCCGTCCAGCGGTGGGATACGCAGTATTTT. Its translation: CASSLAVQRWDTQYF. Based on the CDR3 plus reference TRBV5-8 and TRBJ2-3, the full variable domain is EAGVTQSPTHLIKTRGQQATLRCSPISGHTSVYWYQQALGLGLQFLLWYDEGEERNRGNFPPRFSGRQFPNYSSELNVNALELEDSALYLCASSLAVQRWDTQYFGPGTRLTVL.

The rearrangement links TRBV7-2 to TRBJ2-3; D gene uncertain. This CDR3 is 15 amino acids long. Germline V gene data show CDR1 as SGHTA and CDR2 as FQGNSA. Trimming removed 1 base at V and 0 bases at J, with 8 bases between. CDR3 region: CASSLGQVSTDTQYF. The DNA of the CDR3 is TGTGCCAGCAGCTTAGGTCAGGTGAGCACAGATACGCAGTATTTT.

This clone was counted once. The chain is built from TRBV20-1 and TRBJ1-1, with a possible D match to TRBD1 (5 bases). Deletions cut 7 bases from V and 3 bases from J, with 9 bases between. Germline CDR1 reads DFQATT; CDR2 reads SNEGSKA (reference sequence). CDR3 length: 11 residues. The CDR3 sequence: CSGQGYTEAFF. The CDR3 bases are TGCAGTGGGCAGGGATACACTGAAGCTTTCTTT.

This clone occurred a few times. This chain joins TRBV7-8 and TRBJ2-1; D is perhaps TRBD1 (5 bases). Germline loops: CDR1 SGHVS, CDR2 FQNEAQ. V was trimmed by 8 bases and J by 4 bases, leaving 15 bases between them. This CDR3 comprises 14 residues. The CDR3 region has the DNA TGTGCCAGCTCAGCGACAGCAATATACAATGAGCAGTTCTTC. Its protein product is CASSATAIYNEQFF.

This clone occurred once. This chain links TRBV11-3 with TRBJ2-7; weak D call: TRBD1 (6 bases). CDR1 SGHNT and CDR2 YENEEA come from the germline V gene. Trimming removed 5 bases at V and 2 bases at J, with 13 bases between. The CDR3 extends over 14 amino acids. The CDR3 region is CASSVRQEPYEQYF. CDR3 nucleotides: TGTGCCAGCAGCGTCAGACAGGAACCCTACGAGCAGTACTTC.

This sequence joins TRBV9 and TRBJ1-2; unclear D gene. The CDR3 contains 14 residues. Trimming cost V 0 bases and J 4 bases, with 10 bases left between them. Looked up from germline, CDR1 is SGDLS and CDR2 is YYNGEE. The CDR3 DNA reads TGTGCCAGCAGCGTAGGGGCTGGGAGCTATGGCTACACCTTC. It codes for CASSVGAGSYGYTF.

The chain couples TRBV7-2 to TRBJ2-1, with TRBD2 matching 7 bases. The CDR3 is 14 residues long. Looked up from germline, CDR1 is SGHTA and CDR2 is FQGNSA. V was pared by 5 bases and J by 9 bases, with 10 bases of the junction left unmatched. CDR3 in DNA: TGTGCCAGCAGCCCCTTGGGAGGGGCCGGTGAGCAGTTCTTC. It translates to CASSPLGGAGEQFF.

This clone was seen once. The genes are TRBV11-2 and TRBJ2-1, with a tentative D call TRBD1 (5 bases). Germline CDR1 reads SGHAT; CDR2 reads FQNNGV. This CDR3 spans 16 amino acids. Trimming shortened V by 8 bases and J by 3 bases, and 20 bases separated the two germline ends. The CDR3 DNA reads as TGTGCCAGCCGCTCGAAGATGGGGCACCTCTACAATGAGCAGTTCTTC. Encoded protein: CASRSKMGHLYNEQFF.

This chain's CDR3 is CASSLDRGLGGYTF. CDR3 nucleotide sequence: TGCGCCAGCAGCTTGGACAGGGGGCTTGGTGGCTACACCTTC. The chain combines TRBV5-1 with TRBJ1-2; 9 bases line up with TRBD1. The CDR3 runs 14 residues. Trimming cost V 0 bases and J 7 bases; bases outside gene matches: 4. The germline V gene has CDR1 SGHRS and CDR2 YFSETQ.

The chain links TRBV19 to TRBJ2-7; a weak D match, TRBD1 (6 bases). There are 14 residues in the CDR3. Germline CDR1 LNHDA, CDR2 SQIVND (reference sequence). Trimming took 4 bases from V and 1 from J, leaving 11 bases between them. DNA for the CDR3: TGTGCCAGTAGTACAGGGGATTCGTCCTACGAGCAGTACTTC. It yields the protein CASSTGDSSYEQYF.

The V and J genes are TRBV10-3 and TRBJ1-2, with TRBD1 matching 9 bases. Germline V gene sequence: CDR1 ENHRY, CDR2 SYGVKD. CDR3 length: 14 amino acids. V shed 10 bases, J shed 0 bases, and the junction held 6 bases outside the gene matches. For the CDR3, the DNA is TGTGCCACCGGGACAGGGTTAGCTAACTATGGCTACACCTTC. Protein sequence: CATGTGLANYGYTF.

The genes are TRBV7-3 and TRBJ2-5; possible D gene TRBD2, 6 bases. This CDR3 has 15 amino acids. From germline, CDR1 is SGHTA and CDR2 FQGTGA. Trimming shortened V by 2 bases and J by 2 bases, and 12 bases separated the two germline ends. The chain's CDR3 is CASSLGPTSQETQYF. Here the CDR3 DNA reads TGTGCCAGCAGCTTAGGTCCGACTAGTCAAGAGACCCAGTACTTC.

The gene calls are TRBV3-1 (or the pseudogene TRBV3-2) and TRBJ2-5; no clear D. Trimming pared 1 base from V and 5 bases from J, leaving 8 bases between. Germline loops: CDR1 LGHDT, CDR2 YNNKEL (reference sequence). The CDR3 spans 13 residues. The CDR3 coding sequence is TGTGCCAGCAGCCAAGGAGAGTGGGAGACCCAGTACTTC. It codes for CASSQGEWETQYF.

V and J are TRBV28 and TRBJ1-2, with a possible D match to TRBD1 (6 bases). V was pared by 8 bases and J by 7 bases, with 20 bases between. Germline V gene lookup returns CDR1 MDHEN and CDR2 SYDVKM. The CDR3 contains 14 residues. CDR3 protein: CASGGPNRDPGYTF. In DNA form, the CDR3 reads TGTGCCAGCGGGGGTCCAAACAGGGATCCTGGCTACACCTTC.